The T cell receptor beta chain under discussion was sequenced for a study of T cells in Graves' hyperthyroidism and ophthalmopathy. The overall study: Once the initial diagnosis was made, peripheral blood was obtained before any treatment. Study results and caveats: Among thyroid clonotypes expanded above 0.001, most also appeared in blood.

Stable Graves' hyperthyroidism denoted no ophthalmopathy progression over 18 months. Fresh peripheral blood, roughly 9.8 ml of it, supplied the PBMCs. On this clonotype itself: No antigen is known for it.

The V gene's germline CDR1 is SNHLY and CDR2 FYNNEI. There are 17 residues in the CDR3. V was clipped by 1 base and J by 2 bases, with 15 bases between them. TCR beta CDR3 regions were amplified from RNA transcripts. A set of HTBI primers served as the primers for a first-round RT-PCR of the TCR CDR3. TCRdb re-called the multiplex PCR reads through MiXCR, storing one row per CDR3 protein. Of around 620,000 distinct CDR3 sequences listed, 15% to 20% are singletons. The rearrangement joins TRBV2 to TRBJ1-5; D is perhaps TRBD1 (6 bases). Sequenced material: blood. The TCR originated in a woman aged 25 to 39 with Graves' hyperthyroidism. The CDR3 protein is CASSEESGGLGNQPQHF. The CDR3 DNA sequence: TGTGCCAGCAGTGAAGAGTCCGGGGGCTTAGGCAATCAGCCCCAGCATTTT. The variable domain in full, with the rest retrieved from reference TRBV2 and TRBJ1-5, is EPEVTQTPSHQVTQMGQEVILRCVPISNHLYFYWYRQILGQKVEFLVSFYNNEISEKSEIFDDQFSVERPDGSNFTLKIRSTKLEDSAMYFCASSEESGGLGNQPQHFGDGTRLSIL.